This TCR beta chain is from a study of blood T cell repertoires in COVID-19 (TCRdb year 2020). In terms of the full investigation: Samples covering the acute and convalescent phases of COVID-19 were provided by collaborators in the United States, Italy and Spain. The material from the prospective study consisted of cDNA or gDNA derived from T cells, B-cell-depleted T cells, or PBMCs. Deeply sampled blood TCRbeta repertoires from subjects exposed to, actively infected with, or recovered from COVID-19 were included in the dataset. A freely available public database, intended as a resource for researchers studying the immune response to SARS-CoV-2, is where the repertoires were released. The samples were drawn from two sources: the first 160 participants of the ongoing ImmuneRACE study, and 1,254 subjects contributed by 6 global collaborators. The sample metadata nearly always contained a de-identified subject ID, COVID-19 status, age in years and sex. HLA class I and class II types, where available, came from metadata supplied by the sample provider rather than from assay-based typing. Here is what the overall study found, with its caveats: The amount of clinical and demographic metadata varied by source and participant and was provided uncurated.

There are 13 amino acids in the CDR3, from cysteine to phenylalanine inclusive. The sequence is cut down to CDR3 DNA, 39 bases in frame from base 1. The junction shows trimming of 6 bases on V and 8 bases on J, and the gene matches do not reach 7 bases of it. Taken from the germline V gene (reference sequence), the CDR1 and CDR2 loops are SEHNR and FQNEAQ. TCRbeta CDR3 regions were amplified from genomic DNA using the immunoSEQ Assay, a bias-controlled multiplex PCR. On the study's bioinformatics: The number of nucleated cells in each sample was estimated from the amplification of reference gene primers within the assay. To quantify the absolute abundance of each unique TCRbeta CDR3 rearrangement, sequence reads were collapsed and filtered. For each sample, productive Simpson clonality was calculated as the square root of Simpson's diversity index across productive rearrangements. The immuneACCESS repertoire file appears here via TCRdb, limited to in-frame rearrangements. These files lack a portion of the clones; in checked studies, under half of the deficit traces to unresolved V genes, and the cause of the others is not known. From that table come the V and J calls and clone size; the DNA was used to work out D and trimming. In this sample the table shows around 200,000 clones, almost 90% of which occur a single time. Under 2% of the sample lies in the top ten.

About this clone: Its antigen remains undetermined. No base qualities exist here, and no much larger clone lies one base off it.

The collaborating institutions used their own protocols to collect whole blood in K2EDTA tubes. Collaborator samples were shipped for TCRbeta analysis as frozen whole blood, isolated PBMCs, or DNA extracted from either sample type. The sequenced material came from peripheral blood. This TCR was sampled from a man aged 18-30 years with active or convalescent COVID-19. The sequence links TRBV7-9 to TRBJ1-2; 9 middle bases align to TRBD1. The CDR3 here reads CASSPGQGKGYTF. The sequenced DNA: TGTGCCAGCAGTCCGGGACAGGGAAAAGGCTACACCTTC.